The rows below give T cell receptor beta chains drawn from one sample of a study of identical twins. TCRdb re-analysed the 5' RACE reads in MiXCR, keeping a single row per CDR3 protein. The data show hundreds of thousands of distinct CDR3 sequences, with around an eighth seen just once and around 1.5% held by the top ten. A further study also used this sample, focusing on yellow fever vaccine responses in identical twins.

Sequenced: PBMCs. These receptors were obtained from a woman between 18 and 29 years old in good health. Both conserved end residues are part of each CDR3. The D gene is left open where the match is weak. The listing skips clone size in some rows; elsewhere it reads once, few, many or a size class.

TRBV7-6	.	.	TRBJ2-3	CASSLVDRDQYF	TGTGCCAGCAGCTTGGTAGACCGGGATCAGTATTTT
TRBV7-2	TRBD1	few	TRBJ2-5	CASSWSGGGFGETQYF	TGTGCCAGCAGCTGGTCAGGGGGCGGTTTTGGAGAGACCCAGTACTTC
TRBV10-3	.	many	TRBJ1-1	CATNFDGSEAFF	TGTGCCACCAATTTTGACGGGTCTGAAGCTTTCTTT
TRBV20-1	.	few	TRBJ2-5	CSARAATRTQETQYF	TGCAGTGCTAGAGCCGCGACTAGGACCCAAGAGACCCAGTACTTC
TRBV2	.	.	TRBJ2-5	CASSSGVRQETQYF	TGTGCCAGTTCCTCGGGAGTGCGACAAGAGACCCAGTACTTC
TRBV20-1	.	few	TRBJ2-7	CSAILVGRDPYEQYF	TGCAGTGCTATCCTCGTGGGGCGAGACCCCTACGAGCAGTACTTC
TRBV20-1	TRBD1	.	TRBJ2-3	CSASGPTGGADTQYF	TGCAGTGCTAGTGGGCCTACAGGGGGCGCAGATACGCAGTATTTT
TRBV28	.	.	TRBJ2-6	CASSLPGRTVSGANVLTF	TGTGCCAGCAGTCTTCCGGGACGGACTGTCTCTGGGGCCAACGTCCTGACTTTC
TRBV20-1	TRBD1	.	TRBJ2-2	CSARTGVGTGELFF	TGCAGTGCTAGAACAGGGGTTGGCACCGGGGAGCTGTTTTTT
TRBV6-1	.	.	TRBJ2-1	CASGLNEQFF	TGTGCCAGCGGGTTGAATGAGCAGTTCTTC
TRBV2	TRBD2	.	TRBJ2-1	CASRDYQGINEQFF	TGTGCCAGCCGGGACTACCAGGGTATAAATGAGCAGTTCTTC
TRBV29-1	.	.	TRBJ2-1	CSVEDFSDPYNEQFF	TGCAGCGTTGAAGATTTCTCAGATCCATACAATGAGCAGTTCTTC
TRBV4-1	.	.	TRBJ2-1	CASSQEGSRYYNEQFF	TGCGCCAGCAGCCAAGAGGGTAGCAGATACTACAATGAGCAGTTCTTC
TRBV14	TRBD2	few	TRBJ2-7	CASSPLLAGVYEQYF	TGTGCCAGCAGCCCCCTCTTAGCGGGAGTCTACGAGCAGTACTTC
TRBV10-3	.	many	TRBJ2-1	CAIRDSGNYNEQFF	TGTGCCATCAGGGATAGCGGTAATTACAATGAGCAGTTCTTC